This T cell receptor (beta chain) was sequenced for a study of post-analysis software for immune sequencing data. Study outcomes and limitations: Pronounced co-clustering by F measure was evident among identically batched samples. Multiple sclerosis patients had significantly lower normalized Chao1 diversity than controls. With TRBV5-6, TRBV5-1 and TRBV20-1 included, five TRBV segments were more frequent in patients than in controls.

The TCR beta cDNA libraries carried unique molecular identifiers. T cells numbering about 0.9 to 10 million yielded cDNA molecules that totaled about 500,000. TCRdb re-called the PCR reads with MiXCR, one entry per CDR3 protein. The sample holds fewer than 700,000 distinct CDR3 sequences, around 47% seen once. This clonotype was counted a few times. Its antigen is not known. A read error may produce the germline difference seen at one junction end. The CDR3 covers 13 residues. This clonotype was obtained from a girl aged 5-17 years with multiple sclerosis. The genes are TRBV12-3 or TRBV12-4 and TRBJ2-5; a weak D match, TRBD2 (6 bases). Sequenced: blood. The chain's CDR3 is CASTLGGLGTQYF. The CDR3 coding sequence is TGTGCCAGCACTTTAGGAGGGCTGGGGACCCAGTACTTC.